This T cell receptor beta chain was sequenced for a study of cytomegalovirus exposure and HLA in healthy donors. For the study at large: HLA-typed donors were the source of about 85 million unique TCRs, which an early data release held.

13 Jbeta primers and 60 Vbeta primers were used for the PCR. This table comes from immunoSEQ multiplex PCR, and its TCRdb copy is limited to in-frame clones, with some not included. This sample yields some 180,000 clones, of which 10% to 15% are seen a single time; roughly 7.7% belongs to the top ten. Study observations and caveats: Rarity held for most TCR sequences, but there were some public TCRs that occurred in many donors. The classifier, whose performance was assessed in both the original and validation cohorts, reportedly diagnosed cytomegalovirus status with high specificity and sensitivity. The listing of 150 to 200 TCR beta chains classed them as cytomegalovirus-associated.

This clone turned up a few times. Its antigen is not identified. The specimen sequenced was PBMCs. This receptor was obtained from a man aged 45-65 years in good health and CMV-seropositive.

As DNA, the CDR3 is TGTGCCAGCAGCTTGTTCGGGACAGGGATTGAAAAACTGTTTTTT. Its protein is CASSLFGTGIEKLFF. The chain links TRBV5-5 to TRBJ1-4; TRBD1 matches 9 bases. Losses at the gene ends were 1 base for V and 7 bases for J; bases not matched to a gene: 5. There are 15 residues in the CDR3. Germline V gene data show CDR1 as SGHKS and CDR2 as YYEKEE (reference sequence). The variable domain in full, with the rest retrieved from reference TRBV5-5 and TRBJ1-4, is DAGVTQSPTHLIKTRGQQVTLRCSPISGHKSVSWYQQVLGQGPQFIFQYYEKEERGRGNFPDRFSARQFPNYSSELNVNALLLGDSALYLCASSLFGTGIEKLFFGSGTQLSVL.